This T cell receptor (beta chain) originates from a study of technical replicates of blood from several donors (dated by TCRdb to 2016 to 2017). Germline trimming amounts to 4 bases on V and 2 bases on J, with 5 as the count of junction bases outside the gene matches. From its cysteine to its phenylalanine, the CDR3 spans 14 amino acids. Only the CDR3 DNA stays, 42 bases, in frame from base 1. From a lookup of the germline V gene, CDR1 and CDR2 are SGHDN and FVKESK. The library was generated by the immunoSEQ multiplex PCR assay. TCRdb stores this immuneACCESS table with in-frame sequences only. Part of the clones is absent; in the studies checked, under half of the shortfall reflects unresolved V genes, and no reason is known for the rest. Here the sample has tens of thousands of clones; around 89% occur a single time. Approximately 4.4% of the sample goes to the ten largest clones. This clone was seen more than once but under ten times. The antigen it recognizes is unknown. Qualities for individual bases were not recorded, and no much larger clone is one base off.

This sequence was found in a human donor in good health. Some clones in this sample may be carry-over from other donors' samples. The V and J genes are TRBV14 and TRBJ2-7; 7 middle bases align to TRBD2. The sample consisted of PBMCs. Here is the DNA: TGTGCCAGCAGCCGTTGGAGCGGGGCCTACGAGCAGTACTTC. It translates as CASSRWSGAYEQYF. Beyond the CDR3, the reference TRBV14 and TRBJ2-7 genes provide the residues; the full variable domain reads: EAGVTQFPSHSVIEKGQTVTLRCDPISGHDNLYWYRRVMGKEIKFLLHFVKESKQDESGMPNNRFLAERTGGTYSTLKVQPAELEDSGVYFCASSRWSGAYEQYFGPGTRLTVT.